A selection of T cell receptor beta chains follows, all from one sample in a study of cytomegalovirus exposure and HLA in healthy donors. The assay was immunoSEQ multiplex PCR, and TCRdb's table has in-frame clones only and misses some. The profile shows some 30,000 clones, around 40% of them singletons. The sequenced material came from PBMCs. These receptor sequences come from a woman in her forties or fifties in good health and CMV-seronegative. Each CDR3 is given with its conserved first and last residue. Fields, in order: D gene, clone size, J gene, V gene, CDR3 protein, CDR3 DNA. A D gene is named only where the DNA matches it firmly. A clone size is listed for some rows: how often the clone was seen (once, few, many), or a class if it is expanded.

>TRBD2|few|TRBJ2-7|TRBV5-5
CASSLQGLAGLSEQYF
TGTGCCAGCAGCTTGCAGGGACTAGCGGGACTCTCGGAGCAGTACTTC
>-|-|TRBJ2-5|TRBV14
CASSDIWETQYF
TGTGCCAGCAGTGACATCTGGGAGACCCAGTACTTC
>-|-|TRBJ1-2|TRBV5-4
CASSKEGLVDYTF
TGTGCCAGCAGCAAGGAGGGCTTAGTCGACTACACCTTC
>-|-|TRBJ2-3|TRBV6-5
CASIARGGTQYF
TGTGCCAGCATCGCGAGAGGGGGTACGCAGTATTTT
>-|-|TRBJ2-7|TRBV7-2
CASSLELLRTSYEQYF
TGTGCCAGCAGCTTAGAATTGCTTAGAACGTCCTACGAGCAGTACTTC
>-|-|TRBJ2-5|TRBV4-1
CASSQEWRASETQYF
TGCGCCAGCAGCCAAGAATGGAGGGCCTCGGAGACCCAGTACTTC
>TRBD1|few|TRBJ2-7|TRBV12-5
CASGLVGWDRDYEQYF
TGTGCTAGTGGTTTGGTAGGATGGGACAGAGACTACGAGCAGTACTTC
>-|-|TRBJ1-1|TRBV9
CASSPSREMNTEAFF
TGTGCCAGCAGCCCCTCGAGAGAAATGAACACTGAAGCTTTCTTT
>-|-|TRBJ2-2|TRBV19
CASSIALYRDKTGELFF
TGTGCCAGTAGTATCGCCCTTTACCGGGACAAGACCGGGGAGCTGTTTTTT
>-|-|TRBJ1-4|TRBV30
CAWSVRERYNEKLFF
TGTGCCTGGAGTGTACGAGAGCGATATAATGAAAAACTGTTTTTT
>-|-|TRBJ2-7|TRBV7-6
CASSPRAVNEQYF
TGTGCCAGCAGCCCGCGGGCAGTCAACGAGCAGTACTTC
>-|-|TRBJ1-2|TRBV4-3
CASSPPQGSGYYGYTF
TGCGCCAGCAGCCCCCCCCAGGGATCAGGGTACTATGGCTACACCTTC
>TRBD1|-|TRBJ2-5|TRBV28
CASRDRGRWEQYF
TGTGCCAGCAGGGACAGGGGGCGGTGGGAGCAGTACTTC
>TRBD2|-|TRBJ2-5|TRBV5-1
CASSLGLAPTGETQYF
TGCGCCAGCAGCCTGGGACTAGCTCCCACCGGAGAGACCCAGTACTTC
>TRBD2|few|TRBJ2-1|TRBV7-8
CASRAGTSGSPTEQFF
TGTGCCAGCAGGGCGGGGACTAGCGGGAGTCCGACTGAGCAGTTCTTC
>-|-|TRBJ1-2|TRBV30
CAWSPGTLNLYGYTF
TGTGCCTGGAGCCCCGGGACTCTCAACCTCTATGGCTACACCTTC
>TRBD2|-|TRBJ2-1|TRBV19
CAKVEGGPPYNEQFF
TGTGCCAAGGTAGAGGGAGGGCCTCCTTACAATGAGCAGTTCTTC
>-|-|TRBJ1-1|TRBV7-6
CASSLETGSNTEAFF
TGTGCCAGCAGCTTAGAGACAGGATCCAACACTGAAGCTTTCTTT
>-|few|TRBJ2-7|TRBV4-1
CASSQDGDTYYEQYF
TGCGCCAGCAGCCAAGATGGGGACACTTACTACGAGCAGTACTTC
>-|-|TRBJ2-3|TRBV9
CASSVSGIADTQYF
TGTGCCAGCAGCGTATCGGGGATAGCAGATACGCAGTATTTT
>TRBD1|few|TRBJ2-3|TRBV6-1
CASSEQSRDRGTDTQYF
TGTGCCAGCAGTGAACAATCTAGGGACAGGGGAACAGATACGCAGTATTTT
>TRBD2|-|TRBJ2-4|TRBV9
CASSAGGLAGRNIQYF
TGTGCCAGCAGCGCGGGGGGACTAGCGGGAAGAAACATTCAGTACTTC
>TRBD1|few|TRBJ2-6|TRBV12-5
CASGLFPGGSGANVLTF
TGTGCTAGTGGTTTGTTCCCAGGGGGTTCTGGGGCCAACGTCCTGACTTTC
>TRBD2|-|TRBJ2-1|TRBV28
CASSRTSGNEQFF
TGTGCCAGCAGCCGGACTAGCGGCAATGAGCAGTTCTTC
>-|few|TRBJ1-5|TRBV4-1
CASSLDYGGIGNQPQHF
TGCGCCAGCAGCCTAGATTACGGGGGAATTGGCAATCAGCCCCAGCATTTT
>TRBD2|few|TRBJ2-7|TRBV27
CASSWTSVSYEQYF
TGTGCCAGCAGTTGGACTAGCGTATCCTACGAGCAGTACTTC
>TRBD2|few|TRBJ2-1|TRBV29-1
CSVRLAGRGEQFF
TGCAGCGTTCGGCTAGCGGGAAGGGGGGAGCAGTTCTTC
>TRBD2|-|TRBJ2-3|TRBV5-1
CASSLEPLTSGGATDTQYF
TGCGCCAGCAGTTTGGAACCGCTGACTAGCGGGGGGGCAACAGATACGCAGTATTTT
>-|-|TRBJ1-5|TRBV6-5
CASSTKGGNQPQHF
TGTGCCAGCAGTACGAAAGGGGGCAATCAGCCCCAGCATTTT
>TRBD2|-|TRBJ2-1|TRBV19
CASSREGLAGHNEQFF
TGTGCCAGTAGTAGAGAGGGACTAGCGGGCCACAATGAGCAGTTCTTC
>TRBD2|few|TRBJ2-7|TRBV5-4
CASSLMGLAASYEQYF
TGTGCCAGCAGCTTGATGGGTCTAGCGGCCTCCTACGAGCAGTACTTC
>TRBD1|-|TRBJ2-2|TRBV2
CANTQDRAGELFF
TGTGCCAACACACAGGACAGGGCCGGGGAGCTGTTTTTT
>TRBD1|-|TRBJ2-4|TRBV11-2
CASSDRTGRNIQYF
TGTGCCAGCAGCGACCGGACAGGGAGAAACATTCAGTACTTC
>TRBD2|-|TRBJ2-6|TRBV27
CAAGGASSGANVLTF
TGTGCCGCCGGGGGGGCCAGCTCTGGGGCCAACGTCCTGACTTTC
>TRBD2|-|TRBJ2-4|TRBV5-4
CASSLTSGGVNIQYF
TGTGCCAGCAGCTTGACTAGCGGGGGGGTAAACATTCAGTACTTC
>-|-|TRBJ2-1|TRBV7-9
CASSLASGGTGEQFF
TGTGCCAGCAGCTTAGCGTCCGGGGGAACGGGCGAGCAGTTCTTC
>-|few|TRBJ2-5|TRBV29-1
CSVVVADSASQETQYF
TGCAGCGTTGTAGTTGCGGACAGTGCGAGCCAAGAGACCCAGTACTTC
>TRBD1|-|TRBJ1-1|TRBV6-5
CASSRDRGLTEAFF
TGTGCCAGCAGTCGAGACAGGGGGCTAACTGAAGCTTTCTTT
>-|-|TRBJ1-5|TRBV7-9
CASSLGVGGLNQPQHF
TGTGCCAGCAGCTTAGGGGTTGGAGGTCTCAATCAGCCCCAGCATTTT
>-|once|TRBJ2-2|TRBV6-1
CASSEWTDAGELFF
TGTGCCAGCAGTGAGTGGACAGACGCCGGGGAGCTGTTTTTT
>-|-|TRBJ2-5|TRBV5-1
CASSSTYTSGGETQYF
TGCGCCAGCAGCTCGACCTATACCAGCGGCGGAGAGACCCAGTACTTC
>-|few|TRBJ1-3|TRBV4-2
CASSQDWGDPKSSGNTIYF
TGTGCCAGCAGCCAAGATTGGGGGGATCCCAAAAGCTCTGGAAACACCATATATTTT
>-|-|TRBJ2-7|TRBV7-6
CASSFEPIPSYEQYF
TGTGCCAGCAGCTTTGAGCCAATCCCTTCCTACGAGCAGTACTTC